This record looks at one T cell receptor (beta chain) sequence and its context. This sample's RNA came from whole unsorted tissue. This sample is part of a study of tumor and adjacent non-tumor tissue in lung cancer. Turning to the study itself: Stage I to III disease affected roughly 10 men and a handful of women aged 31 to 76.

The V gene lost 1 base and the J gene lost 0 bases, with 10 bases spanning the gap. The CDR3 has 15 amino acids. Germline CDR1 and CDR2: SGHRS and YFSETQ. TCRbeta libraries were built with three rounds of nested PCR, modified from ARM-PCR. One entry per CDR3 protein results from TCRdb running MiXCR on the multiplex PCR reads. The table records about 68,000 distinct CDR3 sequences, about 61% of them present only once. The chain couples TRBV5-1 to TRBJ1-1, with no clear D. The receptor comes from a man in his fifties or sixties with non-small cell lung cancer. Sequenced sample: lung tumor tissue. In DNA form, the CDR3 reads TGCGCCAGCAGCTTGAGTGCAAGCATGAACACTGAAGCTTTCTTT. Its protein is CASSLSASMNTEAFF.